These 25 T cell receptor beta chains were sequenced from one sample in a study of OX40 agonist ivuxolimab in advanced cancers. The repertoire was sequenced with immunoSEQ multiplex PCR; TCRdb's copy has only in-frame clones and lacks some. Among about 47,000 clones listed, around 85% were seen once. The sequencing used CD4+ or CD8+ T cells sorted from blood, collected in a trial of the OX40 agonist ivuxolimab. The source of these receptors is an adult with an advanced solid tumor such as melanoma, head and neck, liver or kidney cancer.

The V and J genes are TRBV6-6 and TRBJ2-3; 7 nucleotides align to TRBD2. The CDR3 runs to 14 residues. The germline gives CDR1 MNHNY, CDR2 SVGAGI (reference sequence). V lost 0 bases to trimming and J lost 7 bases; unmatched junction nucleotides: 4. In nucleotides, the CDR3 is TGTGCCAGCAGTTACTCGGGAGGGTATAATACGCAGTATTTT. This gives the protein CASSYSGGYNTQYF.

The chain links TRBV7-2 to TRBJ2-7; D remains unclear. CDR3 size: 14 residues. Germline-derived CDR1 and CDR2 are SGHTA and FQGNSA. V was pared by 1 base and J by 4 bases, with 11 bases between. This chain's CDR3 is CASSLELFLYEQYF. The DNA of the CDR3 is TGTGCCAGCAGCTTAGAATTGTTTTTATACGAGCAGTACTTC. Using reference TRBV7-2 and TRBJ2-7 for the parts outside the CDR3, the full variable domain is GAGVSQSPSNKVTEKGKDVELRCDPISGHTALYWYRQSLGQGLEFLIYFQGNSAPDKSGLPSDRFSAERTGGSVSTLTIQRTQQEDSAVYLCASSLELFLYEQYFGPGTRLTVT.

This clone was seen more than once but under ten times. V usage is TRBV29-1 and J usage is TRBJ1-1; D not certain. Germline CDR1 and CDR2: SQVTM and ANQGSEA. V shed 3 bases and J shed 5 bases, with 4 bases lying between them. The CDR3 runs to 10 residues. CDR3 amino acids: CSVEGTEAFF. In DNA, the CDR3 is TGCAGCGTTGAGGGGACTGAAGCTTTCTTT.

With regard to this clone: The junction shows a germline mismatch at one end, possibly a read error. The chain carries TRBV18 and TRBJ1-5, with D unclear. Germline CDR1 KGHSH, CDR2 LQKENI. This CDR3 is built from 12 residues. The CDR3 DNA is TGTGCCAGCTCACCACCTCACAACAAAAGGGATTTT. It encodes CASSPPHNKRDF.

In this sample, this clone turned up once. The J gene is TRBJ2-3, the V gene TRBV4-1, with D unclear. V was pared by 0 bases and J by 7 bases, with 8 bases between. Germline CDR1 reads MGHRA; CDR2 reads YSYEKL. The CDR3 consists of 13 residues. CDR3 nucleotide sequence: TGCGCCAGCAGCCAAGATCAGGCCTATACGCAGTATTTT. As protein: CASSQDQAYTQYF.

The chain is built from TRBV7-9 and TRBJ1-1; D gene ambiguous. Germline V gene data show CDR1 as SEHNR and CDR2 as FQNEAQ (reference sequence). V lost 7 bases and J 4 bases, leaving 10 bases between the germline ends. The CDR3 has 12 residues. CDR3 DNA: TGTGCCAGCACCTCTTTAGTCACTGAAGCTTTCTTT. Protein product: CASTSLVTEAFF.

The gene calls are TRBV6-6 and TRBJ2-7; 8 nucleotides align to TRBD1. This CDR3 has 15 amino acids. Germline-derived CDR1 and CDR2 are MNHNY and SVGAGI (reference sequence). V gave up 2 bases and J gave up 10 bases; unmatched junction bases: 13. The CDR3 reads CASSYVETGAAVQYF. The CDR3 coding sequence is TGTGCCAGCAGTTACGTAGAGACAGGGGCCGCCGTACAGTACTTC.

V usage is TRBV29-1 and J usage is TRBJ1-2, with D uncertain. Germline CDR1 SQVTM, CDR2 ANQGSEA. The CDR3 is 17 amino acids. V lost 0 bases, J lost 4 bases, and 21 bases lay in between. In DNA, the CDR3 is TGCAGCGTTGAAGATTGGGGTCTCAGGTTAGGGTTCTATGGCTACACCTTC. It codes for CSVEDWGLRLGFYGYTF. Variable domain in full (rest from reference TRBV29-1 and TRBJ1-2): SAVISQKPSRDICQRGTSLTIQCQVDSQVTMMFWYRQQPGQSLTLIATANQGSEATYESGFVIDKFPISRPNLTFSTLTVSNMSPEDSSIYLCSVEDWGLRLGFYGYTFGSGTRLTVV.

The J gene is TRBJ2-7, the V gene TRBV10-1, with 8 bases lining up with TRBD1. J was trimmed by 2 bases and V by 6 bases; bases with no gene match: 12. In germline, CDR1 is WNHNN, CDR2 SYGVQD (reference sequence). This CDR3 is 16 amino acids long. The DNA of the CDR3 is TGCGCCAGCAGGCCGGAAGTTAGGACAGGGACCTACGAGCAGTACTTC. Its translation: CASRPEVRTGTYEQYF.

The V and J genes are TRBV11-2 and TRBJ2-4, with 8 nucleotides matching TRBD2. J was trimmed by 5 bases and V by 1 base; bases with no gene match: 4. The length of the CDR3 is 15 residues. From germline, CDR1 is SGHAT and CDR2 FQNNGV. The CDR3 loop is CASSLAGGAQNIQYF. In nucleotides, the CDR3 is TGTGCCAGCAGCTTAGCCGGGGGGGCCCAAAACATTCAGTACTTC.

This chain links TRBV4-1 with TRBJ1-3; 8 nucleotides agree with TRBD1. The CDR3 contains 19 residues. Germline loops: CDR1 MGHRA, CDR2 YSYEKL. The V and J ends lost 4 bases and 1 base, in that order; junction bases with no gene match: 15. The CDR3 region is CASSRGTGVQALSGNTIYF. DNA of the CDR3: TGCGCCAGCAGCCGAGGGACAGGCGTCCAGGCTCTATCTGGAAACACCATATATTTT.

This clone showed up just once. V is TRBV5-4 and J is TRBJ2-5, with D perhaps matching TRBD2 (6 bases). Trimming took 4 bases from V and 5 from J, leaving 21 bases between them. The CDR3 totals 16 residues. CDR1 is SGHNT, CDR2 YYREEE, per germline (reference sequence). The CDR3 DNA is TGTGCCAGCAGCCTCGGGATGATGGGGGGTGTGGAGACCCAGTACTTC. Translated, it gives CASSLGMMGGVETQYF.

The CDR3 protein is CASSFTGGGYYGYTF. CDR3 nucleotide sequence: TGTGCCAGCAGTTTTACAGGGGGTGGTTACTATGGCTACACCTTC. The V and J genes are TRBV6-5 and TRBJ1-2, with 8 bases that match TRBD1. Per germline, CDR1 MNHEY and CDR2 SVGAGI. This CDR3 region has 15 residues. The V segment lost 4 bases and the J segment 3 bases; nucleotides outside the gene matches: 7.

V and J are TRBV7-9 and TRBJ1-2, with unresolved D. Germline-derived CDR1 and CDR2 are SEHNR and FQNEAQ (reference sequence). The CDR3 consists of 14 residues. Trimming took off 5 bases at V and 6 bases at J, with 16 bases between the two ends. CDR3 sequence (DNA): TGTGCCAGCAGCCTACCCCGGGGAACGGATGGCTACACCTTC. It is translated as CASSLPRGTDGYTF.

This chain links TRBV30 with TRBJ2-2, with 8 nucleotides matching TRBD1. Germline CDR1 and CDR2: GTSNPN and SVGIG (reference sequence). J was trimmed by 4 bases and V by 4 bases; bases with no gene match: 5. The CDR3 covers 14 residues. The CDR3 region is CAWNQGAGTGELFF. The CDR3 coding sequence is TGTGCCTGGAACCAGGGGGCCGGCACCGGGGAGCTGTTTTTT.

This chain links TRBV7-3 with TRBJ2-2; D remains unclear. CDR3 length: 14 amino acids. V lost 5 bases and J lost 1, with 8 bases in between. Germline V gene lookup returns CDR1 SGHTA and CDR2 FQGTGA. The CDR3 DNA is TGTGCCAGCAGCCCCTCCGTGAACACCGGGGAGCTGTTTTTT. This translates into CASSPSVNTGELFF.

This rearrangement joins TRBV13 to TRBJ2-7; D ambiguous. Trimming stripped 0 bases from V and 6 bases from J, with 9 bases between. Germline CDR1 PRHDT, CDR2 FYEKMQ (reference sequence). The CDR3 runs to 13 residues. The CDR3 bases are TGTGCCAGCAGCTTAGGCCAGCACGGCGAGCAGTACTTC. Its protein is CASSLGQHGEQYF.

The chain combines TRBV5-1 with TRBJ1-1; D unresolved. Trimming left V 1 base short and J 0 bases short, with 10 bases between. The CDR3 sequence is 15 residues long. Germline V gene sequence: CDR1 SGHRS, CDR2 YFSETQ. CDR3: CASSLNPGMNTEAFF. CDR3 in DNA: TGCGCCAGCAGCTTGAATCCGGGGATGAACACTGAAGCTTTCTTT.

For the CDR3, the DNA is TGTGCCAGCAGCCCCGAAACGGGGGGGCAGTACGAGCAGTACTTC. Translation gives CASSPETGGQYEQYF. The chain is built from TRBV5-4 and TRBJ2-7; 8 bases line up with TRBD2. CDR3 length: 15 amino acids. V was pared by 4 bases and J by 4 bases, with 10 bases of the junction left unmatched. The germline gives CDR1 SGHNT, CDR2 YYREEE (reference sequence).

V usage is TRBV6-5 and J usage is TRBJ2-1; 8 nucleotides match TRBD2. V was pared by 7 bases and J by 9 bases, with 8 bases of the junction left unmatched. The germline V gene encodes CDR1 MNHEY and CDR2 SVGAGI. This CDR3 contains 13 residues. CDR3 in DNA: TGTGCCAGCACCAACGGGGGGGCCACTGAGCAGTTCTTC. It codes for CASTNGGATEQFF.

The chain joins TRBV5-1 to TRBJ2-3, with 11 positions matching TRBD2. Trimming at V came to 3 bases and at J to 5 bases, leaving 8 bases not matched to a gene. The length of the CDR3 is 16 residues. The germline V gene has CDR1 SGHRS and CDR2 YFSETQ. The CDR3: CASSSLAGGPEDTQYF. The DNA for the CDR3 is TGCGCCAGCAGCTCATTAGCGGGGGGGCCCGAAGATACGCAGTATTTT.

The V gene is TRBV19, the J gene TRBJ1-2, with D unclear. The CDR3 sequence is 15 residues long. V was shortened by 3 bases and J by 6 bases, with 17 bases between the two germline ends. Germline CDR1 and CDR2: LNHDA and SQIVND (reference sequence). Here the CDR3 reads CASSILMLGGDGYTF. The CDR3 DNA reads TGTGCCAGTAGTATTCTGATGCTGGGCGGGGATGGCTACACCTTC.

The chain combines TRBV14 with TRBJ2-7; D unclear. The germline gives CDR1 SGHDN, CDR2 FVKESK. The V end was cut by 1 base, the J end by 2 bases, with 0 bases between. There are 11 residues in the CDR3. The CDR3 sequence: CASSQAYEQYF. DNA of the CDR3: TGTGCCAGCAGCCAAGCCTACGAGCAGTACTTC.

This chain uses TRBV29-1 with TRBJ2-5; 9 positions match TRBD1. Germline V CDR1 and CDR2: SQVTM, ANQGSEA. The length of the CDR3 is 13 residues. J gave up 3 bases and V 6 bases, and 5 bases lay outside the gene matches. CDR3 sequence: CSVVDRGEETQYF. DNA for the CDR3: TGCAGCGTCGTGGACAGGGGTGAAGAGACCCAGTACTTC. The whole variable domain, filled in from reference TRBV29-1 and TRBJ2-5, reads SAVISQKPSRDICQRGTSLTIQCQVDSQVTMMFWYRQQPGQSLTLIATANQGSEATYESGFVIDKFPISRPNLTFSTLTVSNMSPEDSSIYLCSVVDRGEETQYFGPGTRLLVL.

The chain combines TRBV4-3 with TRBJ1-2; maybe TRBD1 (6 bases). The CDR3 extends over 14 amino acids. Per the germline V gene, CDR1 is LGHNA and CDR2 is YSLEER. Trimming removed 1 base at V and 4 bases at J, with 10 bases between. The CDR3 coding sequence is TGCGCCAGCAGCCAAGCGACAGGATTCTATGGCTACACCTTC. This translates into CASSQATGFYGYTF.